This T cell receptor (beta chain) is from a study of control samples from healthy donors and cancer patients. The protocol was immunoSEQ multiplex PCR, while the TCRdb copy is restricted to in-frame clones and leaves out a portion. Of some 2,800 clones in the sample, approximately 80% are singletons; the top ten hold about 30%. CDR1 is SQVTM and CDR2 is ANQGSEA in the germline V gene. Trimming left V 4 bases short and J 5 bases short, with 18 bases between. This CDR3 has 14 amino acids. The chain recombines TRBV29-1 with TRBJ2-7, with D perhaps matching TRBD2 (6 bases). This TCR was sampled from a male donor with melanoma. Material: formalin-fixed, paraffin-embedded tissue. The CDR3 nucleotides are TGCAGCGTTGTATTTCGGGACGGAGGGCACGAGCAGTACTTC. As protein: CSVVFRDGGHEQYF.